Given below is one TCR beta chain in context. Its antigen remains unidentified. Other DNA sequences in the sample encode the same CDR3. The protocol was immunoSEQ multiplex PCR, while the TCRdb copy is restricted to in-frame clones and leaves out a portion. The data hold 950,000 to 1,300,000 clones, with approximately 76% observed a single time. The CDR3 loop spans 12 amino acids. Looked up from germline, CDR1 is ENHRY and CDR2 is SYGVKD. The V gene lost 3 bases and the J gene lost 6 bases, with 8 bases spanning the gap. The data were obtained in a study of shared clonotypes between healthy human individuals. Overall study findings and caveats: All-four-donor shared clonotypes had higher generation probabilities than non-shared clonotypes did. It was observed that about 5% of naive CD4 clonotypes were shared across several donors. What naive subsets generally showed was a larger estimated richness than memory subsets showed.

This TCR was sampled from a man aged 18 to 30 in good health. J is TRBJ1-1 and V is TRBV10-3; D ambiguous. The sample consisted of memory CD4+ T cells sorted from blood. Subset defined: CD45RA-negative fraction. The CDR3 nucleotides are TGTGCCATCAGTGAAAGTCGGGCTGAAGCTTTCTTT. Translation gives CAISESRAEAFF.